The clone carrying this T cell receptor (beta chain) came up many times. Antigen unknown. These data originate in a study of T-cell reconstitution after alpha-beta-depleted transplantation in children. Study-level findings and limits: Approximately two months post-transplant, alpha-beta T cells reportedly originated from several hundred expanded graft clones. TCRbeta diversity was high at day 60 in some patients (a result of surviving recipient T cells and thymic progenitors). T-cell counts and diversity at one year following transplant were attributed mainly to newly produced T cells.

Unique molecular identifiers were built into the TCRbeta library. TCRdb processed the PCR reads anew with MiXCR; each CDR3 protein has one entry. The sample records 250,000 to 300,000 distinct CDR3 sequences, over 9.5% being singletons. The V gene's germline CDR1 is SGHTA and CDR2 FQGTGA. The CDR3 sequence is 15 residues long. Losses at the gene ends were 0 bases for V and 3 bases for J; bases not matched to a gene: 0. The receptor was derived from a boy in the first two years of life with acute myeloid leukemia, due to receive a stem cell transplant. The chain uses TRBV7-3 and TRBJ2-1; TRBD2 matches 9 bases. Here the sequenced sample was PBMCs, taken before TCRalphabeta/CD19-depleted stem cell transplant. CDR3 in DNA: TGTGCCAGCAGCTTAACAGCGGGAGGCTACAATGAGCAGTTCTTC. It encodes CASSLTAGGYNEQFF.